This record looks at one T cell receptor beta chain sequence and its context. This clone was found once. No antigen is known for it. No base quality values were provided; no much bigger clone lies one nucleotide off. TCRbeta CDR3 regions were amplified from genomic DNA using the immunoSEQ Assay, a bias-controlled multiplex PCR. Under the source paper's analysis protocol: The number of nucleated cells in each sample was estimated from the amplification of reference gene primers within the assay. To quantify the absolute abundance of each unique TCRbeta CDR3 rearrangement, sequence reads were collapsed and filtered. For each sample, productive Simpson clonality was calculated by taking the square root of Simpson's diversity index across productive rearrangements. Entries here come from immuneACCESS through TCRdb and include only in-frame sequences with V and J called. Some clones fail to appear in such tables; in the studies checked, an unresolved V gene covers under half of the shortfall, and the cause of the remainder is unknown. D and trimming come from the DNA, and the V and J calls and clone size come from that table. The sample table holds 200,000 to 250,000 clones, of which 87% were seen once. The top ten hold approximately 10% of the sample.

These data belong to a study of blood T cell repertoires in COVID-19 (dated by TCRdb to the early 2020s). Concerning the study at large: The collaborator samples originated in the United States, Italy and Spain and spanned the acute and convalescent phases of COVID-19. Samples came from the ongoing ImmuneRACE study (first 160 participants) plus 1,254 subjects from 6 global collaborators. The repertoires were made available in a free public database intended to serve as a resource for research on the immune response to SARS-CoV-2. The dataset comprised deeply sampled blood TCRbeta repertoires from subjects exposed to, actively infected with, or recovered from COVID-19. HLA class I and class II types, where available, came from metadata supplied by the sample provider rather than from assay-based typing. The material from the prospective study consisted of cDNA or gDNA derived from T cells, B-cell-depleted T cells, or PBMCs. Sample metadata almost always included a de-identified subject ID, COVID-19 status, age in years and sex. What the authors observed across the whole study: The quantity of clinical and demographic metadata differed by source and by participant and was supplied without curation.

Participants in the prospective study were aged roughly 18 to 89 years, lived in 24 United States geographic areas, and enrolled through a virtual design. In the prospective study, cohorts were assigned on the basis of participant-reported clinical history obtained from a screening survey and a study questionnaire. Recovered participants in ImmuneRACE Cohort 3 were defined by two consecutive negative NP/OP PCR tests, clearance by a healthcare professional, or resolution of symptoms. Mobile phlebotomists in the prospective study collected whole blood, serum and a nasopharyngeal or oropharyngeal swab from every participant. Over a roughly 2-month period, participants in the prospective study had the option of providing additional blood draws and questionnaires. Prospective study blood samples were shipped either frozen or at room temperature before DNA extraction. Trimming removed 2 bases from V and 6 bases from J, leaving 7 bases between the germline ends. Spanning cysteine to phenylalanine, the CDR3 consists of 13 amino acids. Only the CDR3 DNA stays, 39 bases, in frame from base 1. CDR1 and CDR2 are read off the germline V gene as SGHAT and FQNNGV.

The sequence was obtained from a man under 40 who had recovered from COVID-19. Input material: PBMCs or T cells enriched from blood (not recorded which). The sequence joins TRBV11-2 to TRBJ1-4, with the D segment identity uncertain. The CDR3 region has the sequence CASSLLRDEKLFF. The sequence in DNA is TGTGCCAGCAGCTTACTCCGGGATGAAAAACTGTTTTTT.